The 3 T cell receptor beta chains listed next were all sequenced from one sample in a study of T cells in Graves' hyperthyroidism and ophthalmopathy. Using RNA transcripts as the source, TCR beta CDR3 regions were amplified. The HTBI primer set drove a first-round RT-PCR of the TCR CDR3. TCRdb itself ran the multiplex PCR reads through MiXCR, one entry per CDR3 protein. The sample shows some 370,000 distinct CDR3 sequences, 17% of them seen only once. Sequencing was done on a sample of blood. The receptors shown here come from a woman in her thirties with Graves' hyperthyroidism that later progressed to Graves' ophthalmopathy.

The chain has TRBV15 and TRBJ2-7; D not certain. This CDR3 comprises 14 residues. Per germline, CDR1 LNHNV and CDR2 YYDKDF (reference sequence). V lost 5 bases and J 2 bases, leaving 13 bases between the germline ends. In nucleotides, the CDR3 is TGTGCCACCAGCTGGAGAAGCGATACCTACGAGCAGTACTTC. Translated, it gives CATSWRSDTYEQYF.

The V and J genes are TRBV11-2 and TRBJ2-7; D is perhaps TRBD2 (6 bases). Trimming removed 2 bases from V and 3 bases from J, with 14 bases in between. Germline V lookup: CDR1 SGHAT, CDR2 FQNNGV. This CDR3 is 15 amino acids long. The CDR3 loop is CASSLFPGLYYEQYF. CDR3 nucleotide sequence: TGTGCCAGCAGCTTATTTCCGGGACTTTACTACGAGCAGTACTTC.

This clonotype came up many times. The chain carries TRBV28 and TRBJ2-7; a weak D match, TRBD2 (5 bases). The germline gives CDR1 MDHEN, CDR2 SYDVKM. The CDR3 totals 15 residues. Deletions cut 6 bases from V and 0 bases from J, with 15 bases between. The CDR3 reads CASRYPRGHSYEQYF. CDR3 DNA sequence: TGTGCCAGCAGGTACCCACGAGGGCACTCCTACGAGCAGTACTTC.